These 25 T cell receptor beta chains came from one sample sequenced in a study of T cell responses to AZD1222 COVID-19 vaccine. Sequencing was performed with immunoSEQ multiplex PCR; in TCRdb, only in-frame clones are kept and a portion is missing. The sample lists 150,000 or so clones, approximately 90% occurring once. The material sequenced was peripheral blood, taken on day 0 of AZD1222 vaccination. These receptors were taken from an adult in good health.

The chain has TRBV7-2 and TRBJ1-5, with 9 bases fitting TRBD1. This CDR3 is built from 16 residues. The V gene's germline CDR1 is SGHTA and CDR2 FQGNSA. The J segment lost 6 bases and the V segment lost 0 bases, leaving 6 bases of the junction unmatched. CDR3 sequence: CASSLAGTGTGQPQHF. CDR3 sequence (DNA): TGTGCCAGCAGCTTAGCGGGGACAGGGACAGGTCAGCCCCAGCATTTT.

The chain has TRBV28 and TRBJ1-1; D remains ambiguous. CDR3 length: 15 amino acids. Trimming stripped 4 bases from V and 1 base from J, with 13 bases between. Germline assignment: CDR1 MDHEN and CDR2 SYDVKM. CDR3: CASSSPPAANTEAFF. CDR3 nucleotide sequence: TGTGCCAGCAGTTCCCCTCCGGCGGCGAACACTGAAGCTTTCTTT.

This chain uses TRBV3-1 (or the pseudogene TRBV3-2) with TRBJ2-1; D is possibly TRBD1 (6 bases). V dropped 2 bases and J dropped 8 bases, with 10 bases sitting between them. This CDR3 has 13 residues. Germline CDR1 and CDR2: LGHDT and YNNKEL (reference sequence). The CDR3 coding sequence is TGTGCCAGCAGCCAATTCTGGGGGCATGAGCAGTTCTTC. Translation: CASSQFWGHEQFF.

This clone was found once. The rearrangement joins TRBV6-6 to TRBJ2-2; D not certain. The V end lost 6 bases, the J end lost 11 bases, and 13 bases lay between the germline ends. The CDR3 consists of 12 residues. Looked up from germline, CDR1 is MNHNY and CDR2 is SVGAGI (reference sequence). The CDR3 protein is CASSNGPTELFF. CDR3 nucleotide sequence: TGTGCCAGCAGCAACGGACCAACAGAGCTGTTTTTT.

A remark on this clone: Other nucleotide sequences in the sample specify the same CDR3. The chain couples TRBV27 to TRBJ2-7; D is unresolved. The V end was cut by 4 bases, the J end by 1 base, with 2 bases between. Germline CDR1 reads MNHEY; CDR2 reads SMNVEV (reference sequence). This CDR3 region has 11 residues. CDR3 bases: TGTGCCAGCAGTTCGTCCTACGAGCAGTACTTC. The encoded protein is CASSSSYEQYF.

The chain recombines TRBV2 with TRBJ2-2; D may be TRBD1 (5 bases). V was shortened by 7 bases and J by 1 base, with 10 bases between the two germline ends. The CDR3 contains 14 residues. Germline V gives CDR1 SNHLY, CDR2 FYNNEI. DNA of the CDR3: TGTGCCAGCATTAGGGGTGGGAACACCGGGGAGCTGTTTTTT. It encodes CASIRGGNTGELFF. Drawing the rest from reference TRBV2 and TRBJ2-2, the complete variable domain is EPEVTQTPSHQVTQMGQEVILRCVPISNHLYFYWYRQILGQKVEFLVSFYNNEISEKSEIFDDQFSVERPDGSNFTLKIRSTKLEDSAMYFCASIRGGNTGELFFGEGSRLTVL.

For the CDR3, the DNA is TGTGCCAGCAGCATGGGACCAGGATGGGATGGCTACACCTTC. Amino acids: CASSMGPGWDGYTF. This chain links TRBV7-2 with TRBJ1-2, with D perhaps TRBD1 (5 bases). The ends were cut back, 5 bases at V and 6 bases at J, with 16 bases in the middle. The CDR3 runs 14 residues. Germline values: CDR1 SGHTA, CDR2 FQGNSA.

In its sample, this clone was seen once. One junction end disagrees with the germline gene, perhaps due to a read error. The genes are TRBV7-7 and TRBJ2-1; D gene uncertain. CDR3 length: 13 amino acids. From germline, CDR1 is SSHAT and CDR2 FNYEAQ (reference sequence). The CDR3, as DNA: TGTGCTAGCAGCTTAGTCCTGAACAATGAGCAGTTCTTC. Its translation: CASSLVLNNEQFF.

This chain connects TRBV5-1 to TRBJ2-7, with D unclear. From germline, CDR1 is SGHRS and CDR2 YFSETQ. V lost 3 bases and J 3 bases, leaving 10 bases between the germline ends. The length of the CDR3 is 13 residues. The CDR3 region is CASSWGLDYEQYF. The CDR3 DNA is TGCGCCAGCAGCTGGGGTCTAGACTACGAGCAGTACTTC. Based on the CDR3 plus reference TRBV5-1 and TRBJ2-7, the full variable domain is KAGVTQTPRYLIKTRGQQVTLSCSPISGHRSVSWYQQTPGQGLQFLFEYFSETQRNKGNFPGRFSGRQFSNSRSEMNVSTLELGDSALYLCASSWGLDYEQYFGPGTRLTVT.

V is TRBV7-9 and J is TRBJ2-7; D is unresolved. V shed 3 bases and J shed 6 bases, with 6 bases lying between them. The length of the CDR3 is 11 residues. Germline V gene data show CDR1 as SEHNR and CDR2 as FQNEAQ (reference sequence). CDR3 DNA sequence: TGTGCCAGCAGCTTTATGAGCGAGCAGTACTTC. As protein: CASSFMSEQYF.

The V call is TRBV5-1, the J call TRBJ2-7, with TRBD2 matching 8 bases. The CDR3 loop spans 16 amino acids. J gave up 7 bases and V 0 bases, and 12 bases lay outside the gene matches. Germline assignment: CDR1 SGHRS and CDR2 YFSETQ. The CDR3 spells CASSLAKVGRAGEQYF. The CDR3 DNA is TGCGCCAGCAGCTTGGCCAAGGTCGGGAGGGCCGGTGAGCAGTACTTC.

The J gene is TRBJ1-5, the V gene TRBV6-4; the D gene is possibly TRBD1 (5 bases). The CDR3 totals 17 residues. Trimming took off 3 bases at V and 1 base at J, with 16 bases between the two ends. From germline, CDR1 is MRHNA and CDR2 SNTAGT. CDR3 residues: CASSEETERGSNQPQHF. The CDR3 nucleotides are TGTGCCAGCAGTGAAGAAACAGAAAGGGGCAGCAATCAGCCCCAGCATTTT.

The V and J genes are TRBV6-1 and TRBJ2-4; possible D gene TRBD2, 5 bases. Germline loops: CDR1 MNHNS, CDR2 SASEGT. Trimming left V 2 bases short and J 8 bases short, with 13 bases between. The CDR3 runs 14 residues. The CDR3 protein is CASSEMGGWDIQYF. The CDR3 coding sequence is TGTGCCAGCAGTGAAATGGGCGGGTGGGACATTCAGTACTTC.

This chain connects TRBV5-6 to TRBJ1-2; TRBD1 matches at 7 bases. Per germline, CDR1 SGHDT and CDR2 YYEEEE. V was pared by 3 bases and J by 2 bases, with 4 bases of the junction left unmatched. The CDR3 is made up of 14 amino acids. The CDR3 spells CASSWDRKNYGYTF. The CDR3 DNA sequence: TGTGCCAGCAGCTGGGACAGAAAGAACTATGGCTACACCTTC.

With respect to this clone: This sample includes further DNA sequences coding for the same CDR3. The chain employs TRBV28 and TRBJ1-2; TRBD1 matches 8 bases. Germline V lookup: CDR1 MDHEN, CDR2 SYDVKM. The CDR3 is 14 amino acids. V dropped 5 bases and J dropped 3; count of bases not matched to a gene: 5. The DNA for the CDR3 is TGTGCCAGCAGTCCAGGGGGCGCTGACTATGGCTACACCTTC. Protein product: CASSPGGADYGYTF.

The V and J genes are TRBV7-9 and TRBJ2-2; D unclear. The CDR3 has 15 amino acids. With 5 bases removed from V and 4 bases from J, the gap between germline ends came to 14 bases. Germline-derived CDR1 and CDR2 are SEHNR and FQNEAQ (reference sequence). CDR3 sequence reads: CASSDPGWGTGELFF. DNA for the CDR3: TGTGCCAGCAGCGACCCCGGTTGGGGCACCGGGGAGCTGTTTTTT.

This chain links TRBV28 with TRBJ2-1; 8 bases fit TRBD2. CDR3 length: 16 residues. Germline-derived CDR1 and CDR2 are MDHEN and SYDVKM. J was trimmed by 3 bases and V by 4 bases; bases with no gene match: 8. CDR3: CASSSRLARVYNEQFF. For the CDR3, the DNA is TGTGCCAGCAGTTCCCGACTAGCGAGAGTCTACAATGAGCAGTTCTTC.

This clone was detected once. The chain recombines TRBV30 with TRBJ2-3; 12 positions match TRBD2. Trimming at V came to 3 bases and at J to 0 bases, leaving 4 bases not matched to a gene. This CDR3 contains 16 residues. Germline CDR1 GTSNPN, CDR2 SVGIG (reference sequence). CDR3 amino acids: CAWSPGTSGSTDTQYF. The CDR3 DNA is TGTGCCTGGAGCCCCGGGACTAGCGGGAGCACAGATACGCAGTATTTT.

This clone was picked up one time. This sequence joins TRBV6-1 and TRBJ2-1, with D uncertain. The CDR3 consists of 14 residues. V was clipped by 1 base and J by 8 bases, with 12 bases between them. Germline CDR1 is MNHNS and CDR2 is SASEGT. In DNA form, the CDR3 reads TGTGCCAGCAGTGAAGACCCCTCGGACGATGAGCAGTTCTTC. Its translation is CASSEDPSDDEQFF.

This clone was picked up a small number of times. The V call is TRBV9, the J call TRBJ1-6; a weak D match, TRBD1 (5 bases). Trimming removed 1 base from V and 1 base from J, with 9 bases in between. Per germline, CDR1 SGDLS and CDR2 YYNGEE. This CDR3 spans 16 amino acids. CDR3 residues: CASSVSDSSYNSPLHF. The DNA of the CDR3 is TGTGCCAGCAGCGTAAGCGACAGTTCCTATAATTCACCCCTCCACTTT. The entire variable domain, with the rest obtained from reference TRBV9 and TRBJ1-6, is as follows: DSGVTQTPKHLITATGQRVTLRCSPRSGDLSVYWYQQSLDQGLQFLIQYYNGEERAKGNILERFSAQQFPDLHSELNLSSLELGDSALYFCASSVSDSSYNSPLHFGNGTRLTVT.

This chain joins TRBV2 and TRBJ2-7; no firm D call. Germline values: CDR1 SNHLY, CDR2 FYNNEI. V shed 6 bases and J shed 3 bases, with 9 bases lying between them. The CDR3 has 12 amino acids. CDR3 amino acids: CASRPQVYEQYF. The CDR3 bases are TGTGCCAGCAGGCCCCAAGTCTACGAGCAGTACTTC.

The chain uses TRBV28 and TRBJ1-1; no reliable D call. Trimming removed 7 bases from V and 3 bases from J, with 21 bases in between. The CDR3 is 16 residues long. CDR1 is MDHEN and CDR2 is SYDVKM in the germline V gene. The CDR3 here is CASTVWGLAGDTEAFF. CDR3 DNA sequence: TGTGCCAGCACGGTTTGGGGTCTGGCCGGGGACACTGAAGCTTTCTTT.

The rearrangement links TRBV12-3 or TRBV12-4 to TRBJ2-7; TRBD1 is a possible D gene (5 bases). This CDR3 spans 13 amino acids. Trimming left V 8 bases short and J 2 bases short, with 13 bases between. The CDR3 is CASYPQGTYEQYF. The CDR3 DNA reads TGTGCCAGCTACCCGCAGGGAACCTACGAGCAGTACTTC.

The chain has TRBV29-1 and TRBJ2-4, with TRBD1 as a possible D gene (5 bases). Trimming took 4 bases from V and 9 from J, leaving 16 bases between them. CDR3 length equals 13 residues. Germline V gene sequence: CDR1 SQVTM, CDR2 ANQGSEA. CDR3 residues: CSVVVQGSGIQYF. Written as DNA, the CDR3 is TGCAGCGTTGTCGTTCAGGGCTCGGGCATTCAGTACTTC.

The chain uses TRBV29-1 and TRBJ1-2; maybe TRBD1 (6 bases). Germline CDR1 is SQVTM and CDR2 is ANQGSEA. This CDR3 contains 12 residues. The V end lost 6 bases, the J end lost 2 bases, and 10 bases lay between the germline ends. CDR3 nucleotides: TGCAGCGTCGGAGGGGGGAACTATGGCTACACCTTC. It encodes CSVGGGNYGYTF.